Listed here are 8 T cell receptor beta chains from one sample, sequenced in a study of blood T cell repertoires in COVID-19. Clones were read by immunoSEQ multiplex PCR, and TCRdb kept only the in-frame ones, dropping some. Among roughly 14,000 clones listed, about 90% were seen once. The material sequenced was peripheral blood. The receptors were sampled from a human donor in a cohort sampled during active COVID-19.

The chain couples TRBV18 to TRBJ1-1; D call uncertain. This CDR3 has 16 residues. CDR1 and CDR2 (germline): KGHSH, LQKENI. Trimming pared 3 bases from V and 1 base from J, leaving 15 bases between. The CDR3 coding sequence is TGTGCCAGCTCACCGCTGGCAGAATCTTCGAACACTGAAGCTTTCTTT. The encoded protein is CASSPLAESSNTEAFF.

The genes are TRBV18 and TRBJ1-2; D call uncertain. This CDR3 region has 15 residues. The germline CDR1 and CDR2 sequences are KGHSH and LQKENI. The germline V and J ends were trimmed by 3 bases and 1 base, with 12 bases remaining between them. Here the CDR3 reads CASSPRTGDNYGYTF. The DNA of the CDR3 is TGTGCCAGCTCACCCCGGACGGGAGATAACTATGGCTACACCTTC.

The J gene is TRBJ1-1, the V gene TRBV5-1; D gene ambiguous. From germline, CDR1 is SGHRS and CDR2 YFSETQ. CDR3 length equals 14 residues. V lost 0 bases, J lost 3 bases, and 9 bases lay in between. The CDR3 reads CASSLGWADTEAFF. CDR3 DNA sequence: TGCGCCAGCAGCTTGGGGTGGGCTGACACTGAAGCTTTCTTT.

The V gene is TRBV19, the J gene TRBJ1-6; tentative D call: TRBD1 (6 bases). Germline-derived CDR1 and CDR2 are LNHDA and SQIVND (reference sequence). V was shortened by 5 bases and J by 3 bases, with 14 bases between the two germline ends. CDR3 size: 16 residues. DNA for the CDR3: TGTGCCAGTAGTTACAGACAGGACGGCTATAATTCACCCCTCCACTTT. Amino acids: CASSYRQDGYNSPLHF. The whole variable domain, remainder taken from reference TRBV19 and TRBJ1-6, is DGGITQSPKYLFRKEGQNVTLSCEQNLNHDAMYWYRQDPGQGLRLIYYSQIVNDFQKGDIAEGYSVSREKKESFPLTVTSAQKNPTAFYLCASSYRQDGYNSPLHFGNGTRLTVT.

The chain couples TRBV19 to TRBJ2-3; D perhaps matches TRBD1 (6 bases). CDR3 length equals 15 residues. The germline V gene encodes CDR1 LNHDA and CDR2 SQIVND (reference sequence). The V end lost 1 base, the J end lost 6 bases, and 14 bases lay between the germline ends. CDR3 amino acids: CASSIAGGDTDTQYF. CDR3 in DNA: TGTGCCAGTAGTATAGCTGGGGGCGACACGGATACGCAGTATTTT. The full variable domain, with the rest looked up from reference TRBV19 and TRBJ2-3, is DGGITQSPKYLFRKEGQNVTLSCEQNLNHDAMYWYRQDPGQGLRLIYYSQIVNDFQKGDIAEGYSVSREKKESFPLTVTSAQKNPTAFYLCASSIAGGDTDTQYFGPGTRLTVL.

The chain has TRBV4-2 and TRBJ1-6, with D maybe TRBD1 (6 bases). Germline CDR1 and CDR2: LGHNA and YNFKEQ. This CDR3 has 14 residues. The ends were cut back, 1 base at V and 10 bases at J, with 11 bases in the middle. DNA of the CDR3: TGTGCCAGCAGCCAAGGACAGGTTCCCTCACCCCTCCACTTT. Its translation: CASSQGQVPSPLHF.

The chain combines TRBV21-1 with TRBJ2-7; the D call of TRBD2 is as the table states it, not checked on the DNA. TRBV21-1 corresponds to a pseudogene. This CDR3 spans 19 amino acids. CDR3 protein: CASSKKDSGGPDGLEEQYF. The CDR3 nucleotides are TGTGCCAGCAGCAAAAAGGATAGCGGGGGGCCTGATGGGTTAGAAGAGCAGTACTTC.

The genes are TRBV19 and TRBJ1-1, with 8 nucleotides matching TRBD1. The V and J ends lost 4 bases and 9 bases, in that order; junction bases with no gene match: 13. The CDR3 is 15 amino acids. Germline CDR1 LNHDA, CDR2 SQIVND (reference sequence). The CDR3 coding sequence is TGTGCCAGTAGTAGAGAGGGAGGGACAGGCGGAAAAGCTTTCTTT. It yields the protein CASSREGGTGGKAFF.